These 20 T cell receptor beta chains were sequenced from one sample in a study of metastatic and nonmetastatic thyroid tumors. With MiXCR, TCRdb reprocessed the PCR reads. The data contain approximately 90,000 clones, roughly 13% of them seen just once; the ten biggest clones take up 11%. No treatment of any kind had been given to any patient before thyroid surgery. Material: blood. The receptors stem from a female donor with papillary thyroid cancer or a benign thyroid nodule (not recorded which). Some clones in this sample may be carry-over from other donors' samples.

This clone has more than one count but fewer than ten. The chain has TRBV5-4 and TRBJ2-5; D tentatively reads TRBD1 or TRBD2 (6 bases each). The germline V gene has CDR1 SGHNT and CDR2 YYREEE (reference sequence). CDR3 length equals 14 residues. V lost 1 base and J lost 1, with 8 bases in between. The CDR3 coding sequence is TGTGCCAGCAGCTTGAAGGGGGGCCAAGAGACCCAGTACTTC. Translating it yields CASSLKGGQETQYF.

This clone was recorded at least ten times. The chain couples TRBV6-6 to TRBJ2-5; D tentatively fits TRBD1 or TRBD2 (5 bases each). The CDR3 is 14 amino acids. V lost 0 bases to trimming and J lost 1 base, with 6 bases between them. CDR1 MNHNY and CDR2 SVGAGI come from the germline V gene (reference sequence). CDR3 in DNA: TGTGCCAGCAGTTACTCCGGGACCCAAGAGACCCAGTACTTC. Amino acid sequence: CASSYSGTQETQYF.

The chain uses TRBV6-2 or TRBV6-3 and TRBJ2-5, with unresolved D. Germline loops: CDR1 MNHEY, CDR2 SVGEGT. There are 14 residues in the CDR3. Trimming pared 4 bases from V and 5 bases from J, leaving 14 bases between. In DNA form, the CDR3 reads TGTGCCAGCAGTTCGGGCCCTCGGTGGGAGACCCAGTACTTC. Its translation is CASSSGPRWETQYF.

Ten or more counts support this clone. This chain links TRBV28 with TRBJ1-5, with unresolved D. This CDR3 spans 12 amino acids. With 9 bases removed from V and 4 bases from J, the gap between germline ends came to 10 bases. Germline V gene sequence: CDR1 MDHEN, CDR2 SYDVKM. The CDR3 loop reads CASHQTNQPQHF. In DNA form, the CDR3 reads TGTGCCAGTCACCAAACTAATCAGCCCCAGCATTTT.

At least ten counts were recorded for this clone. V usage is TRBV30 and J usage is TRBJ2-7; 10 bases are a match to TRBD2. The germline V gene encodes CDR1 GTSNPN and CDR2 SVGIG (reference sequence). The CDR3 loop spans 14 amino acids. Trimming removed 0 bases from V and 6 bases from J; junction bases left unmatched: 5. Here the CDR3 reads CAWSVLAGLGEQYF. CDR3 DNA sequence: TGTGCCTGGAGTGTACTAGCGGGATTAGGCGAGCAGTACTTC.

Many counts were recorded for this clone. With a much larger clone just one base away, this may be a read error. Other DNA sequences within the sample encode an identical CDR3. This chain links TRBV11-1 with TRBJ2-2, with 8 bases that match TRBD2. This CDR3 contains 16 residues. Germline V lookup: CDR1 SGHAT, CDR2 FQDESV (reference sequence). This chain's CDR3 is CASSLEGTRSTGELFF. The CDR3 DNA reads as TGTGCCAGCAGCTTAGAGGGGACTAGGAGCACCGGGGAGCTGTTCTTT. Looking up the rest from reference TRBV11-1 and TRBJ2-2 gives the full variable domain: EAEVAQSPRYKITEKSQAVAFWCDPISGHATLYWYRQILGQGPELLVQFQDESVVDDSQLPKDRFSAERLKGVDSTLKIQPAELGDSAMYLCASSLEGTRSTGELFFGEGSRLTVL.

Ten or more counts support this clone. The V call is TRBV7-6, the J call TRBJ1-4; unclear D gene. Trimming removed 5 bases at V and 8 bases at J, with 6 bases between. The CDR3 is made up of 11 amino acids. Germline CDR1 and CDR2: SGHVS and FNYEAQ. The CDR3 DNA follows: TGTGCCAGCAGCCCCGGAGAAAAACTGTTTTTT. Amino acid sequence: CASSPGEKLFF. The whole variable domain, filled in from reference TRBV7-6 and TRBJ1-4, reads GAGVSQSPRYKVTKRGQDVALRCDPISGHVSLYWYRQALGQGPEFLTYFNYEAQQDKSGLPNDRFSAERPEGSISTLTIQRTEQRDSAMYRCASSPGEKLFFGSGTQLSVL.

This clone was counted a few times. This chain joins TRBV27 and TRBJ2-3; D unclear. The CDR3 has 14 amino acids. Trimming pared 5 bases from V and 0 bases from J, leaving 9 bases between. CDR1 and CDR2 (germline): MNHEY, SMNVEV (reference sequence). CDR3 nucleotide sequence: TGTGCCAGCAGTCCCCGTTTTAGCACAGATACGCAGTATTTT. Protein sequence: CASSPRFSTDTQYF.

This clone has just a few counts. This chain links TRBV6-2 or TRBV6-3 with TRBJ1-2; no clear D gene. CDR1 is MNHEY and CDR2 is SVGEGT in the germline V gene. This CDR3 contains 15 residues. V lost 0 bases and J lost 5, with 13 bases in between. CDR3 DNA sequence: TGTGCCAGCAGTTACTCCGGACCTACGGCTTATGGCTACACCTTC. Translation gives CASSYSGPTAYGYTF.

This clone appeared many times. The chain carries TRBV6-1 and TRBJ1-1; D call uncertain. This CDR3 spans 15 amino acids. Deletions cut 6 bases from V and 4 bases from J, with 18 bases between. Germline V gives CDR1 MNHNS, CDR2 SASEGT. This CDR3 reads CASSPDRVGSTEAFF. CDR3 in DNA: TGTGCCAGCAGCCCCGATAGAGTAGGTAGCACTGAAGCTTTCTTT.

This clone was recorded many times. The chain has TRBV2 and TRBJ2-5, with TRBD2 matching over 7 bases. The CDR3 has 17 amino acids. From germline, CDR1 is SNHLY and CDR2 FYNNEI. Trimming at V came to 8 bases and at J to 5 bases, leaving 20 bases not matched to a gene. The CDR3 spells CASGLPSGYLNGETQYF. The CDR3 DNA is TGTGCCAGCGGCCTACCTAGCGGATACTTAAATGGGGAGACCCAGTACTTC.

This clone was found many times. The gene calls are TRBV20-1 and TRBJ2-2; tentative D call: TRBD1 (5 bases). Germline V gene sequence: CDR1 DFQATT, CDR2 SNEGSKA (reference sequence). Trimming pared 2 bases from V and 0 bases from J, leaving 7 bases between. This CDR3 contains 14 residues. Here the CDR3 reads CSARQGANTGELFF. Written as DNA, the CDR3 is TGCAGTGCTAGACAGGGCGCGAACACCGGGGAGCTGTTTTTT.

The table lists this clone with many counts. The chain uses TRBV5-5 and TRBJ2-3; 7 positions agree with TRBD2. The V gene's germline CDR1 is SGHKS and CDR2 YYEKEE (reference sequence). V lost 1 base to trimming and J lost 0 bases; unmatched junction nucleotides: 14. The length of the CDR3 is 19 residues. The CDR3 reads CASSLFPSGALGSTDTQYF. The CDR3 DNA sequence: TGTGCCAGCAGCTTGTTTCCCAGCGGGGCTCTCGGCAGCACAGATACGCAGTATTTT.

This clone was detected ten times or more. The CDR3 region has the DNA TGTGCCAGCAGTTTTAGGGGTCCCCCCTACGAGCAGTACTTC. It yields the protein CASSFRGPPYEQYF. V usage is TRBV27 and J usage is TRBJ2-7; tentatively, D is TRBD1 (5 bases). The CDR3 loop spans 14 amino acids. The germline V gene encodes CDR1 MNHEY and CDR2 SMNVEV (reference sequence). V was cut by 3 bases and J by 2 bases, with 11 bases left in between.

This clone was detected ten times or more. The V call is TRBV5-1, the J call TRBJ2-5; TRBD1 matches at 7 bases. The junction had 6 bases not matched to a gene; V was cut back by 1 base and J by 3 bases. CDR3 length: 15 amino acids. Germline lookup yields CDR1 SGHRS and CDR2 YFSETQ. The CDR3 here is CASSLTRTGKETQYF. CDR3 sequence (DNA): TGCGCCAGCAGCTTGACCAGGACAGGTAAAGAGACCCAGTACTTC.

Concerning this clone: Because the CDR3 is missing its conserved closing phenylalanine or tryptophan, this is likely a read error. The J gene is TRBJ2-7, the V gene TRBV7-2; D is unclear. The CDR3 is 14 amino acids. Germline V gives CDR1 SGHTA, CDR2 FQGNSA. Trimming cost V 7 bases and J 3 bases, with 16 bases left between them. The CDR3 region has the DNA TGTGCCAGCATCCCCGGCACGTGGGACTACGAGCAGTACCTC. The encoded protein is CASIPGTWDYEQYL.

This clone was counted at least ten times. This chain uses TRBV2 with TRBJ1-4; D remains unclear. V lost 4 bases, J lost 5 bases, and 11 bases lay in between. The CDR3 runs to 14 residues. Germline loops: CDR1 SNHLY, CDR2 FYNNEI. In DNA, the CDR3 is TGTGCCAGCAGTGGCTACAGAAGAAATGAAAAACTGTTTTTT. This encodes CASSGYRRNEKLFF.

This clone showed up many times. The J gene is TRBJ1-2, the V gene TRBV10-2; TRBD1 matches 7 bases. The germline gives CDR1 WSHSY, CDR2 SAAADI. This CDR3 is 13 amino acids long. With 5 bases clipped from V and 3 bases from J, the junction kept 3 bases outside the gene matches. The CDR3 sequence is CASSLRGDYGYTF. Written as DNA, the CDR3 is TGCGCCAGCAGTCTCAGGGGGGACTATGGCTACACCTTC.

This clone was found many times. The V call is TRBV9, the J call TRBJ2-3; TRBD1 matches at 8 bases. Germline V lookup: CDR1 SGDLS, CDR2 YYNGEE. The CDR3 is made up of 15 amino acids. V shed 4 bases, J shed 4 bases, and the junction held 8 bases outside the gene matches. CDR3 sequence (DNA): TGTGCCAGCAGCCTGGACAGGGTTCATGCAGATACGCAGTATTTT. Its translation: CASSLDRVHADTQYF. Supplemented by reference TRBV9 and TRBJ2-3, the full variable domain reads DSGVTQTPKHLITATGQRVTLRCSPRSGDLSVYWYQQSLDQGLQFLIQYYNGEERAKGNILERFSAQQFPDLHSELNLSSLELGDSALYFCASSLDRVHADTQYFGPGTRLTVL.

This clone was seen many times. In DNA, the CDR3 is TGCAGTGCTAGAGTTGCTCCCTCCGTCGGCGGGACTGTAAATGAAAAACTGTTTTTT. Amino acids: CSARVAPSVGGTVNEKLFF. The gene calls are TRBV20-1 and TRBJ1-4, with a weak D call TRBD1 (5 bases). Germline V gene lookup returns CDR1 DFQATT and CDR2 SNEGSKA (reference sequence). V lost 1 base and J lost 5, with 26 bases in between. The CDR3 is 19 amino acids.